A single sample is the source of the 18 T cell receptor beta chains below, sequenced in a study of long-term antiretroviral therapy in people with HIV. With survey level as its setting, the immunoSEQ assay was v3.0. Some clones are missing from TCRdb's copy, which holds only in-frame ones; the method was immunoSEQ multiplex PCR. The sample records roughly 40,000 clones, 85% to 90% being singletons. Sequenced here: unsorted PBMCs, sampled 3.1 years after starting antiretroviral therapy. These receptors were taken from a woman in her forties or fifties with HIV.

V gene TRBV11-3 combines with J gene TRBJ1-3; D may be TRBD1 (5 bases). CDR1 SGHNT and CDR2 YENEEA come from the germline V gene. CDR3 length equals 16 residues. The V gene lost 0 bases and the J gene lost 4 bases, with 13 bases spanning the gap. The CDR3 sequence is CASSLDGQLEGNTIYF. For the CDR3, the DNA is TGTGCCAGCAGCTTAGATGGACAACTGGAGGGAAACACCATATATTTT.

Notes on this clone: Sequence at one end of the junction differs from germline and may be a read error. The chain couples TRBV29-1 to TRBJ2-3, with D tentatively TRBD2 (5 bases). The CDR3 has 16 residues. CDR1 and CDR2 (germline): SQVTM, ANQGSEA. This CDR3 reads CSAEETTTGFWATQYF. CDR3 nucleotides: TGCAGCGCTGAAGAAACTACGACGGGATTCTGGGCCACGCAGTATTTT.

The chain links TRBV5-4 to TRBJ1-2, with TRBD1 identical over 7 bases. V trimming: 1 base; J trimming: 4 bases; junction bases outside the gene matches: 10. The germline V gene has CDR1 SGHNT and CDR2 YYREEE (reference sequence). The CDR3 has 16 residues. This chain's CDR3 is CASSLKTGREGYGYTF. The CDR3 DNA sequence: TGTGCCAGCAGCTTGAAGACAGGGCGGGAGGGCTATGGCTACACCTTC.

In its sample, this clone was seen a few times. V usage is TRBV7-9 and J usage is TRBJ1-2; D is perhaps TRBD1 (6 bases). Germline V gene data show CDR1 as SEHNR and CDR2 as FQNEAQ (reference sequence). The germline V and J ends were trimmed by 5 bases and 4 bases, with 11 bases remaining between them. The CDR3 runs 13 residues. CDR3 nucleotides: TGTGCCAGCAGCCAGGACAGAAGCTATGGCTACACCTTC. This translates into CASSQDRSYGYTF.

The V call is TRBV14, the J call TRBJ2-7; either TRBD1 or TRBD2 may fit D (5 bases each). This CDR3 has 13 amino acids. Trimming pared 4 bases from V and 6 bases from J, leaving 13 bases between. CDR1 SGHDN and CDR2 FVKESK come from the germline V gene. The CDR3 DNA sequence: TGTGCCAGCAGCCGATCGGGGCAGAGCGAGCAGTACTTC. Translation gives CASSRSGQSEQYF.

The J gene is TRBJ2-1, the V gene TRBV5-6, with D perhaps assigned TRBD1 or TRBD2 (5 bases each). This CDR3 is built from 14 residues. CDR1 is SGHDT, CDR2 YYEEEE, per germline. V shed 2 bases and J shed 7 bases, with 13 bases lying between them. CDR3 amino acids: CASSFGTGGNEQFF. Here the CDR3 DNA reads TGTGCCAGCAGCTTTGGGACGGGCGGGAATGAGCAGTTCTTC. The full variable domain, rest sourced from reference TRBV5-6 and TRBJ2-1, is DAGVTQSPTHLIKTRGQQVTLRCSPKSGHDTVSWYQQALGQGPQFIFQYYEEEERQRGNFPDRFSGHQFPNYSSELNVNALLLGDSALYLCASSFGTGGNEQFFGPGTRLTVL.

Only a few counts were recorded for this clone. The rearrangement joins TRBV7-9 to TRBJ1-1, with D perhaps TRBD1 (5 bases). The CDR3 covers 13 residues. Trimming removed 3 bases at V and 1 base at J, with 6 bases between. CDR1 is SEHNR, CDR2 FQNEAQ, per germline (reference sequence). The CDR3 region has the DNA TGTGCCAGCAGCTTTACAGGGAACACTGAAGCTTTCTTT. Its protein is CASSFTGNTEAFF.

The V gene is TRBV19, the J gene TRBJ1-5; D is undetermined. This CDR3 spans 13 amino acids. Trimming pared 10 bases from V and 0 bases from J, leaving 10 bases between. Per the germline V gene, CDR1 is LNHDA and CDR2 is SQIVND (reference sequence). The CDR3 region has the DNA TGTGCCACCAGCTACGTTAGCAATCAGCCCCAGCATTTT. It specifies CATSYVSNQPQHF.

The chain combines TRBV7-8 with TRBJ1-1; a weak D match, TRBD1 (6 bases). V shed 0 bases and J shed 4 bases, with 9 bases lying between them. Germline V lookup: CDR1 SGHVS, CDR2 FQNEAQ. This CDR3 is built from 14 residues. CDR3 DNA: TGTGCCAGCAGCTTAGCAGGGGGACCCACTGAAGCTTTCTTT. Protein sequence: CASSLAGGPTEAFF.

CDR3 sequence (DNA): TGTGCCAGCAGTCAGAGGGGTATGAGTTCGAACACCGGGGAGCTGTTTTTT. It specifies CASSQRGMSSNTGELFF. The V call is TRBV27, the J call TRBJ2-2, with D perhaps matching TRBD1 or TRBD2 (5 bases each). The CDR3 runs 17 residues. The germline V and J ends were trimmed by 5 bases and 0 bases, with 16 bases remaining between them. The V gene's germline CDR1 is MNHEY and CDR2 SMNVEV (reference sequence).

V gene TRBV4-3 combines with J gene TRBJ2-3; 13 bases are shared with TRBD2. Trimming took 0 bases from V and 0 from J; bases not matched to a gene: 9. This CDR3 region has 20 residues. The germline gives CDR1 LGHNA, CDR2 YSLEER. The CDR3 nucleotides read TGCGCCAGCAGCCAAGATCCTGGGACTAGCGGGACTTCTAGCACAGATACGCAGTATTTT. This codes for CASSQDPGTSGTSSTDTQYF.

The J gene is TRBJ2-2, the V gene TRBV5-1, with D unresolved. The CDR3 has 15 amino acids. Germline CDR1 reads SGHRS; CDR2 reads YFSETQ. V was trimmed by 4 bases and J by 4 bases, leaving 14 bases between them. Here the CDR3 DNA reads TGCGCCAGCAGCCCGTTCGACGGAGTCACCGGGGAGCTGTTTTTT. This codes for CASSPFDGVTGELFF. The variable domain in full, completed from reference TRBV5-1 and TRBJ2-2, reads KAGVTQTPRYLIKTRGQQVTLSCSPISGHRSVSWYQQTPGQGLQFLFEYFSETQRNKGNFPGRFSGRQFSNSRSEMNVSTLELGDSALYLCASSPFDGVTGELFFGEGSRLTVL.

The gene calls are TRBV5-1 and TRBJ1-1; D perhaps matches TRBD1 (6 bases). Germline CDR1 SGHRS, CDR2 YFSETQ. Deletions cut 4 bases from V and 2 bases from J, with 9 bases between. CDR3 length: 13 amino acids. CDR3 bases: TGCGCCAGCAGCCCACAGGGAAACACTGAAGCTTTCTTT. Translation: CASSPQGNTEAFF.

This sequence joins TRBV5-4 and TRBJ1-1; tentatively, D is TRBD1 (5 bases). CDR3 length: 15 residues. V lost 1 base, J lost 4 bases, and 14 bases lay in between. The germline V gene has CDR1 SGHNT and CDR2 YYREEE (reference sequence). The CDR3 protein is CASSLIGAGGTEAFF. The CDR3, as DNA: TGTGCCAGCAGCTTGATTGGGGCGGGGGGCACTGAAGCTTTCTTT.

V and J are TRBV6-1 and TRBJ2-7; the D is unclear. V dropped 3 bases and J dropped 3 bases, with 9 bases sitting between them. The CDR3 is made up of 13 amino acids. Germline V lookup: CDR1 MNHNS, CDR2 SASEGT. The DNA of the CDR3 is TGTGCCAGCAGTGACCCCCACCTCTACGAGCAGTACTTC. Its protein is CASSDPHLYEQYF.

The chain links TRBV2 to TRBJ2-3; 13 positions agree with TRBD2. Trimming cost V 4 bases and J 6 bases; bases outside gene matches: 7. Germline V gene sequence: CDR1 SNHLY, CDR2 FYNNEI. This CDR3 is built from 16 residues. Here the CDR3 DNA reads TGTGCCAGCAGTGTACTAGCGGGGGGGCCGAGGGATACGCAGTATTTT. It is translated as CASSVLAGGPRDTQYF.

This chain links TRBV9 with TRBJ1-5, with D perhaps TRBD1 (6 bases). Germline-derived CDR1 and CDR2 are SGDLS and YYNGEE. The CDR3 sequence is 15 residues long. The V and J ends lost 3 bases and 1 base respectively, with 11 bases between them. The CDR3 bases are TGTGCCAGCAGCGCCTCAGACAGGAGCAATCAGCCCCAGCATTTT. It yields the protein CASSASDRSNQPQHF.

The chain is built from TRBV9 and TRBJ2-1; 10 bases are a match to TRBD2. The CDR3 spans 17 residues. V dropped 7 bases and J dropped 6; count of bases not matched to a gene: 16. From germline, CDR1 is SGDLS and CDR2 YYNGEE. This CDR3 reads CASVLVAGGQEGNEQFF. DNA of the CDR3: TGTGCCAGCGTCTTAGTAGCGGGGGGCCAGGAAGGCAATGAGCAGTTCTTC. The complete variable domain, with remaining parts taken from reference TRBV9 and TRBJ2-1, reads DSGVTQTPKHLITATGQRVTLRCSPRSGDLSVYWYQQSLDQGLQFLIQYYNGEERAKGNILERFSAQQFPDLHSELNLSSLELGDSALYFCASVLVAGGQEGNEQFFGPGTRLTVL.